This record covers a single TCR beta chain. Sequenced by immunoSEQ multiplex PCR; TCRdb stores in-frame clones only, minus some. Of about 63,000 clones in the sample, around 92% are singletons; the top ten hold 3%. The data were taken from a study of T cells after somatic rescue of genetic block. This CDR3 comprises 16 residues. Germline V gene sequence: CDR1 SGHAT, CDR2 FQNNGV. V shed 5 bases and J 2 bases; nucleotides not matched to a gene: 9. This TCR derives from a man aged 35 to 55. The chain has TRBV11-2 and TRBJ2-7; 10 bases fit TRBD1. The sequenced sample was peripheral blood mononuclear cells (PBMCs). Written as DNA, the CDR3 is TGTGCCAGCAGCCCGTACGGGGACAGGGGTACCTACGAGCAGTACTTC. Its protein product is CASSPYGDRGTYEQYF.